The 30 T cell receptor beta chains in this list originate from one sample, sequenced in a study of cytotoxic CD8 clonotypes in ibrutinib-treated CLL. The assay was immunoSEQ multiplex PCR, and TCRdb's table has in-frame clones only and misses some. The sample includes approximately 100,000 clones, 58% of them seen just once. Sequenced material: PBMCs, taken after 24 months of ibrutinib treatment. These TCRs come from a human donor with chronic lymphocytic leukemia.

This clone was picked up a small number of times. The CDR3 sequence: CASSGQAPTEAFF. For the CDR3, the DNA is TGTGCCAGCAGTGGACAGGCACCCACTGAAGCTTTCTTT. The rearrangement uses TRBV25-1 and TRBJ1-1; possible D gene TRBD1, 6 bases. The V and J ends lost 4 bases and 4 bases respectively, with 10 bases between them. CDR1 and CDR2 (germline): MGHDK, SYGVNS. CDR3 length: 13 residues.

The sample holds a few counts of this clone. The V gene is TRBV7-3, the J gene TRBJ1-6; D is ambiguous. CDR1 is SGHTA, CDR2 FQGTGA, per germline. Deletions cut 1 base from V and 5 bases from J, with 9 bases between. The CDR3 is 15 amino acids. CDR3 sequence reads: CASSLSRTHNSPLHF. The CDR3 coding sequence is TGTGCCAGCAGCTTAAGCCGGACCCATAATTCACCCCTCCACTTT.

The rearrangement joins TRBV6-5 to TRBJ1-2; 8 bases are shared with TRBD1. The V and J ends lost 6 bases and 7 bases, in that order; junction bases with no gene match: 13. Looked up from germline, CDR1 is MNHEY and CDR2 is SVGAGI. The length of the CDR3 is 15 residues. Here the CDR3 reads CASSHQRTGKAGYTF. CDR3 coding DNA: TGTGCCAGCAGCCACCAACGGACAGGGAAGGCTGGCTACACCTTC.

The CDR3 loop reads CASSVGGTGVYGYTF. The CDR3 DNA reads as TGTGCCAGCAGCGTAGGGGGGACAGGGGTCTATGGCTACACCTTC. The rearrangement uses TRBV9 and TRBJ1-2, with TRBD1 matching 10 bases. The germline gives CDR1 SGDLS, CDR2 YYNGEE. V lost 0 bases, J lost 4 bases, and 3 bases stayed unmatched. The CDR3 has 15 amino acids.

The rearrangement uses TRBV5-6 and TRBJ2-3, with D hard to call. Germline CDR1 is SGHDT and CDR2 is YYEEEE. Trimming pared 5 bases from V and 4 bases from J, leaving 14 bases between. The CDR3 runs 14 residues. CDR3 nucleotides: TGTGCCAGCAGTCGGGCAGTCAGCGCAGATACGCAGTATTTT. Translation gives CASSRAVSADTQYF. Complete variable domain (other parts from reference TRBV5-6 and TRBJ2-3): DAGVTQSPTHLIKTRGQQVTLRCSPKSGHDTVSWYQQALGQGPQFIFQYYEEEERQRGNFPDRFSGHQFPNYSSELNVNALLLGDSALYLCASSRAVSADTQYFGPGTRLTVL.

The genes are TRBV13 and TRBJ1-2; D ambiguous. The CDR3 runs to 14 residues. Trimming stripped 5 bases from V and 8 bases from J, with 18 bases between. In germline, CDR1 is PRHDT, CDR2 FYEKMQ (reference sequence). The CDR3: CASSRPPDVQGYTF. CDR3 nucleotide sequence: TGTGCCAGCAGCCGACCGCCGGACGTTCAAGGCTACACCTTC. The whole variable domain, filled in from reference TRBV13 and TRBJ1-2, reads AAGVIQSPRHLIKEKRETATLKCYPIPRHDTVYWYQQGPGQDPQFLISFYEKMQSDKGSIPDRFSAQQFSDYHSELNMSSLELGDSALYFCASSRPPDVQGYTFGSGTRLTVV.

The chain couples TRBV29-1 to TRBJ2-3, with 10 bases aligning to TRBD2. The germline V gene encodes CDR1 SQVTM and CDR2 ANQGSEA. This CDR3 has 15 amino acids. V dropped 4 bases and J dropped 1; count of bases not matched to a gene: 5. In DNA, the CDR3 is TGCAGCGTTGCCCCTAGCGGGGGCCGCACAGATACGCAGTATTTT. This gives the protein CSVAPSGGRTDTQYF.

The genes are TRBV5-1 and TRBJ1-3; TRBD1 matches at 7 bases. Germline loops: CDR1 SGHRS, CDR2 YFSETQ. V was clipped by 5 bases and J by 0 bases; unmatched bases: 5. The CDR3 spans 15 residues. The DNA of the CDR3 is TGCGCCAGCAGGGAACAGGGGAGCTCTGGAAACACCATATATTTT. This translates into CASREQGSSGNTIYF.

The chain joins TRBV29-1 to TRBJ1-1, with 9 bases lining up with TRBD1. Losses at the gene ends were 8 bases for V and 5 bases for J; bases not matched to a gene: 9. Germline V gene data show CDR1 as SQVTM and CDR2 as ANQGSEA. This CDR3 has 13 residues. The CDR3 nucleotides are TGCAGCACGGACAGGGGAAGGAGGACTGAAGCTTTCTTT. Protein sequence: CSTDRGRRTEAFF.

This CDR3 reads CASASPTGHGTDTQYF. The CDR3 DNA is TGTGCTAGTGCTTCTCCAACCGGGCATGGCACAGATACGCAGTATTTT. The chain combines TRBV12-5 with TRBJ2-3; D remains unclear. V lost 7 bases and J 1 base, leaving 18 bases between the germline ends. This CDR3 region has 16 residues. Germline CDR1 is LGHNT and CDR2 is FRNRAP.

The chain employs TRBV29-1 and TRBJ2-1; 14 bases map to TRBD2. Per the germline V gene, CDR1 is SQVTM and CDR2 is ANQGSEA. Unmatched junction bases numbered 12, after V lost 7 bases and J lost 7 bases. The CDR3 consists of 16 residues. This CDR3 is CSAEGLAGAPWNEQFF. DNA for the CDR3: TGCAGCGCCGAGGGACTAGCGGGGGCCCCGTGGAATGAGCAGTTCTTC.

In this sample, this clone turned up a few times. The chain carries TRBV9 and TRBJ2-1; 12 bases align to TRBD2. This CDR3 contains 17 residues. Trimming at V came to 0 bases and at J to 7 bases, leaving 8 bases not matched to a gene. Germline V gene data show CDR1 as SGDLS and CDR2 as YYNGEE. The CDR3 nucleotides are TGTGCCAGCAGCGTAGCTTCCCTAGCGGGGGGGCGTAATGAGCAGTTCTTC. Protein sequence: CASSVASLAGGRNEQFF.

The V gene is TRBV18, the J gene TRBJ1-2; D remains ambiguous. Trimming pared 2 bases from V and 7 bases from J, leaving 14 bases between. This CDR3 region has 14 residues. Germline V gene sequence: CDR1 KGHSH, CDR2 LQKENI. In nucleotides, the CDR3 is TGTGCCAGCTCACCAGAGAGAAGCAAAGGTGGCTACACCTTC. This codes for CASSPERSKGGYTF.

J is TRBJ2-3 and V is TRBV4-1; 12 bases are a match to TRBD2. The CDR3 is made up of 17 amino acids. Germline V gene lookup returns CDR1 MGHRA and CDR2 YSYEKL. J gave up 10 bases and V 4 bases, and 15 bases lay outside the gene matches. CDR3 DNA: TGCGCCAGCAGCCGCTCCGGGCTAGCGGGGGGGCCGGTCGCGCAGTATTTT. Encoded protein: CASSRSGLAGGPVAQYF.

This chain connects TRBV6-6 to TRBJ1-1; a weak D match, TRBD1 (5 bases). This CDR3 contains 14 residues. V gave up 6 bases and J gave up 4 bases, with 15 bases separating them. Germline V gene lookup returns CDR1 MNHNY and CDR2 SVGAGI (reference sequence). The CDR3 is CASRPQQGGTEAFF. The CDR3 DNA reads TGTGCCAGCAGACCACAGCAGGGCGGCACTGAAGCTTTCTTT.

A few counts support this clone. The chain recombines TRBV7-9 with TRBJ1-1; maybe TRBD1 (5 bases). Germline assignment: CDR1 SEHNR and CDR2 FQNEAQ (reference sequence). This CDR3 has 14 residues. Trimming cost V 3 bases and J 7 bases, with 15 bases left between them. Here the CDR3 DNA reads TGTGCCAGCAGCTTTTCTGGGACCGCCATTGAAGCTTTCTTT. Translation gives CASSFSGTAIEAFF.

The V call is TRBV7-9, the J call TRBJ1-1; TRBD1 might be the D (6 bases). This CDR3 spans 15 amino acids. Trimming removed 3 bases at V and 1 base at J, with 12 bases between. CDR1 and CDR2 from the germline V gene are SEHNR and FQNEAQ (reference sequence). CDR3 DNA sequence: TGTGCCAGCAGCTTTATACAGGGATGGAACACTGAAGCTTTCTTT. This gives the protein CASSFIQGWNTEAFF.

This clone was observed a few times. V gene TRBV27 combines with J gene TRBJ2-5; 9 nucleotides align to TRBD1. CDR1 is MNHEY, CDR2 SMNVEV, per germline (reference sequence). The CDR3 is made up of 15 amino acids. Unmatched junction bases numbered 10, after V lost 6 bases and J lost 5 bases. CDR3 nucleotides: TGTGCCAGCAGGGGATGGGGACAGGGAGTCGAGACCCAGTACTTC. Translation: CASRGWGQGVETQYF.

The rearrangement joins TRBV7-6 to TRBJ2-2, with 8 bases lining up with TRBD1. Germline V CDR1 and CDR2: SGHVS, FNYEAQ. This CDR3 comprises 16 residues. V gave up 5 bases and J gave up 8 bases; unmatched junction bases: 13. The CDR3, as DNA: TGTGCCAGCAGCCCCGGACAGGGAATCGTAAAAGGGGAGCTGTTTTTT. Translated, it gives CASSPGQGIVKGELFF.

This clone was counted between two and nine times. V usage is TRBV4-2 and J usage is TRBJ2-7; 14 nucleotides line up with TRBD2. After removal of 3 bases from V and 4 bases from J, the junction contained 5 bases not matched to a gene. This CDR3 contains 16 residues. Per germline, CDR1 LGHNA and CDR2 YNFKEQ. CDR3 loop: CASSHPGTSGGYEQYF. The DNA of the CDR3 is TGTGCCAGCAGCCATCCCGGGACTAGCGGGGGATACGAGCAGTACTTC.

The CDR3 sequence is CASSPRDRVNSPLHF. The CDR3 coding sequence is TGTGCCAGCAGCCCCCGGGACAGGGTAAATTCACCCCTCCACTTT. The chain recombines TRBV5-5 with TRBJ1-6, with 9 bases lining up with TRBD1. CDR1 SGHKS and CDR2 YYEKEE come from the germline V gene (reference sequence). The CDR3 extends over 15 amino acids. V shed 4 bases and J 7 bases; nucleotides not matched to a gene: 6.

This clone showed up just a few times. In DNA form, the CDR3 reads TGTGCCAGCAGTTTCCTCTCCCGGGGGGACAATCAGCCCCAGCATTTT. It yields the protein CASSFLSRGDNQPQHF. The V call is TRBV28, the J call TRBJ1-5; tentative D call: TRBD1 (5 bases). The CDR3 consists of 16 residues. The germline CDR1 and CDR2 sequences are MDHEN and SYDVKM. V was shortened by 3 bases and J by 3 bases, with 15 bases between the two germline ends.

This clone was recorded once. The chain employs TRBV10-1 and TRBJ1-1, with 10 positions matching TRBD1. The V segment lost 7 bases and the J segment 0 bases; nucleotides outside the gene matches: 11. Germline V lookup: CDR1 WNHNN, CDR2 SYGVQD (reference sequence). CDR3 size: 17 residues. As DNA, the CDR3 is TGCGCCAGCACTCATGCGGGGACAGGGGACCTGAACACTGAAGCTTTCTTT. Amino acid sequence: CASTHAGTGDLNTEAFF.

This sequence joins TRBV20-1 and TRBJ1-1; D is perhaps TRBD1 (5 bases). Trimming left V 5 bases short and J 12 bases short, with 16 bases between. Looked up from germline, CDR1 is DFQATT and CDR2 is SNEGSKA (reference sequence). The CDR3 length is 11 residues. The CDR3 is CSADGGGGTFF. The CDR3 DNA is TGCAGTGCTGATGGCGGGGGGGGAACTTTCTTT.

This clone was picked up a small number of times. V and J are TRBV30 and TRBJ2-7; 9 bases are a match to TRBD1. Germline V gives CDR1 GTSNPN, CDR2 SVGIG (reference sequence). There are 14 residues in the CDR3. With V trimmed by 2 bases and J by 4 bases, 6 bases remained unmatched. The CDR3 region has the DNA TGTGCCTGGAGTTTGGACAGGGGTTTATACGAGCAGTACTTC. Protein product: CAWSLDRGLYEQYF. The full variable domain, in which reference TRBV30 and TRBJ2-7 provide the parts outside the CDR3, is SQTIHQWPATLVQPVGSPLSLECTVEGTSNPNLYWYRQAAGRGLQLLFYSVGIGQISSEVPQNLSASRPQDRQFILSSKKLLLSDSGFYLCAWSLDRGLYEQYFGPGTRLTVT.

The count of this clone is one. The chain joins TRBV6-5 to TRBJ2-1; TRBD1 might be the D (6 bases). The germline V and J ends were trimmed by 5 bases and 9 bases, with 14 bases remaining between them. The CDR3 is made up of 13 amino acids. The germline CDR1 and CDR2 sequences are MNHEY and SVGAGI. This CDR3 is CASSAKQGSEQFF. CDR3 DNA sequence: TGTGCCAGCAGTGCTAAACAGGGCAGTGAGCAGTTCTTC.

This clone was picked up a small number of times. In DNA form, the CDR3 reads TGTGCCAGCAGGGGAAGGGACAACCGCCACGAGCAGTACTTC. Its protein is CASRGRDNRHEQYF. The genes are TRBV2 and TRBJ2-7; perhaps TRBD1 as D (6 bases). V was clipped by 6 bases and J by 5 bases, with 17 bases between them. The CDR3 runs 14 residues. Germline values: CDR1 SNHLY, CDR2 FYNNEI.

In the case of this clone: The same CDR3 also results from other DNA sequences found in this sample. This chain uses TRBV5-1 with TRBJ1-3; 9 positions match TRBD1. The germline V gene has CDR1 SGHRS and CDR2 YFSETQ. V lost 0 bases, J lost 4 bases, and 2 bases stayed unmatched. The CDR3 runs to 15 residues. CDR3 residues: CASSLEGQGGNTIYF. DNA for the CDR3: TGCGCCAGCAGCTTGGAAGGACAGGGGGGAAACACCATATATTTT.

The chain uses TRBV30 and TRBJ1-6; D is ambiguous. Trimming removed 1 base at V and 11 bases at J, with 3 bases between. Germline V gene data show CDR1 as GTSNPN and CDR2 as SVGIG (reference sequence). The CDR3 has 10 amino acids. DNA for the CDR3: TGTGCCTGGAGTGGTCCACCCCTCCACTTT. This sequence encodes CAWSGPPLHF.

The chain combines TRBV27 with TRBJ2-3, with D possibly matching TRBD2 (5 bases). The CDR3 runs 13 residues. The V gene lost 7 bases and the J gene lost 4 bases, with 12 bases spanning the gap. Germline V gene data show CDR1 as MNHEY and CDR2 as SMNVEV (reference sequence). The CDR3, as DNA: TGTGCCAGCAAAAAGCGGTCGGCAGATACGCAGTATTTT. This translates into CASKKRSADTQYF.